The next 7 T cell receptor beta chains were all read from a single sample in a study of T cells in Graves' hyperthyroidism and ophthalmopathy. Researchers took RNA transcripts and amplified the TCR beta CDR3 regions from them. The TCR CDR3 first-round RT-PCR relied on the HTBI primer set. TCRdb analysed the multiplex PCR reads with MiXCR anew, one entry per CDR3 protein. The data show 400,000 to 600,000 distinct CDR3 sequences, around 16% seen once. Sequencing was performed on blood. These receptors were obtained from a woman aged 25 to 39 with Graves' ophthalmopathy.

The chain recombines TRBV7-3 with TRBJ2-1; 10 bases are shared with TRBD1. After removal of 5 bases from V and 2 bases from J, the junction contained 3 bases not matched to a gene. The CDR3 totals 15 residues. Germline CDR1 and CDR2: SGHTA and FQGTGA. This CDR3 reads CASSQGTGAYNEQFF. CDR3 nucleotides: TGTGCCAGCAGCCAGGGGACAGGGGCCTACAATGAGCAGTTCTTC.

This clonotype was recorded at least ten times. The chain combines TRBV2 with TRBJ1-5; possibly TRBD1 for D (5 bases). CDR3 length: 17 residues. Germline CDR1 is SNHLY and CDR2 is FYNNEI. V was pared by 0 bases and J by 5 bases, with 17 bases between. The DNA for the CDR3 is TGTGCCAGCAGTGAAGCGCTTCTGGGGCTAGTTGATCAGCCCCAGCATTTT. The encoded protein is CASSEALLGLVDQPQHF.

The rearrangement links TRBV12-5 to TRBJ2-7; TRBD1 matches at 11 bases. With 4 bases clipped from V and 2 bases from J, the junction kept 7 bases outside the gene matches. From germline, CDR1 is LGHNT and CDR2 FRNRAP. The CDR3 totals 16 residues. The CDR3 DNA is TGTGCTAGTGGTTGGTGGACAGGGGGCCACACCTACGAGCAGTACTTC. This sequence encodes CASGWWTGGHTYEQYF.

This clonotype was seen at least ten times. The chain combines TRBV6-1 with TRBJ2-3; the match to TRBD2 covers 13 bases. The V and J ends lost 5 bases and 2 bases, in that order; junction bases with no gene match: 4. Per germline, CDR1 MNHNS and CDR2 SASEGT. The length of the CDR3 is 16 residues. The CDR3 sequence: CASSQGLAGDTDTQYF. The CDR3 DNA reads TGTGCCAGCAGTCAAGGACTAGCGGGGGACACAGATACGCAGTATTTT.

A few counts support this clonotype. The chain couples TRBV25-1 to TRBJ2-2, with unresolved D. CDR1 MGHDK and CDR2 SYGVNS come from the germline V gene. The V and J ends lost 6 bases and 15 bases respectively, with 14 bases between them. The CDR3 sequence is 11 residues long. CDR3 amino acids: CASSDSFWVFF. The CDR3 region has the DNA TGTGCCAGCAGCGATTCATTCTGGGTGTTTTTT.

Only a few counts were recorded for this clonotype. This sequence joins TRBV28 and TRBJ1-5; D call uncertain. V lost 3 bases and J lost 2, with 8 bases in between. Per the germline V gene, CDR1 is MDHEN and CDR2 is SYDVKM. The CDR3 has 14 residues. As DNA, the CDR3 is TGTGCCAGCAGTTTTCGTAGGGGCAATCAGCCCCAGCATTTT. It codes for CASSFRRGNQPQHF.

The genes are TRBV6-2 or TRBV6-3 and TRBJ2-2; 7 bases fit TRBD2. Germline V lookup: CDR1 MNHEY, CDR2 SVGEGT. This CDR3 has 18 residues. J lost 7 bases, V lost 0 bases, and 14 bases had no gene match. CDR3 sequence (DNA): TGTGCCAGCAGTTACTCAGGCTCAACGGCCTGGGGGGGCGGGGAGCTGTTTTTT. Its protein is CASSYSGSTAWGGGELFF.